Shown below are 12 T cell receptor beta chains from a single sample sequenced in a study of cytotoxic CD8 clonotypes in ibrutinib-treated CLL (dated by TCRdb to the early 2020s). What this sample's time point label stands for: progressive disease on ibrutinib. The library was prepared using the immunoSEQ multiplex PCR assay. TCRdb provides this immuneACCESS table in a form limited to in-frame rearrangements. Some clones are lacking; in checked studies, under half of them reflect an unresolved V gene, and why the rest are absent is not known. The sample table records about 300,000 clones; roughly 76% of these occur just once. Of the sample, around 5.1% falls within the top ten clones. The sequences come from PBMCs, collected at disease progression, from a patient treated with ibrutinib. These receptors all stem from a human donor with chronic lymphocytic leukemia.

This chain links TRBV2 with TRBJ1-5, with D possibly TRBD1 on 6 matching bases. Deletions cut 7 bases from V and 7 bases from J, with 14 bases between. There are 13 residues in the CDR3. Germline values: CDR1 SNHLY, CDR2 FYNNEI. CDR3 nucleotide sequence: TGTGCCAGCACCCCACAGACAGGACAGCCCCAGCATTTT. Its protein product is CASTPQTGQPQHF.

The rearrangement links TRBV9 to TRBJ2-6; 9 nucleotides agree with TRBD1. The CDR3 length is 16 residues. The J segment lost 4 bases and the V segment lost 4 bases, leaving 6 bases of the junction unmatched. CDR1 is SGDLS, CDR2 YYNGEE, per germline. The CDR3 is CASSTGQGYGANVLTF. CDR3 in DNA: TGTGCCAGCAGCACCGGACAGGGGTACGGGGCCAACGTCCTGACTTTC.

V gene TRBV28 combines with J gene TRBJ2-2, with TRBD2 as a possible D gene (5 bases). The CDR3 contains 18 residues. CDR1 and CDR2 (germline): MDHEN, SYDVKM. V dropped 1 base and J dropped 1 base, with 16 bases sitting between them. The CDR3 DNA follows: TGTGCCAGCAGTTTATTCCTTTCTTGGGCGGGGAACACCGGGGAGCTGTTTTTT. Translated: CASSLFLSWAGNTGELFF.

The chain combines TRBV11-2 with TRBJ2-5, with a weak D call TRBD1 (5 bases). This CDR3 comprises 13 residues. V lost 0 bases, J lost 7 bases, and 9 bases lay in between. Germline V gives CDR1 SGHAT, CDR2 FQNNGV. Here the CDR3 reads CASSLDLGRTQYF. In DNA, the CDR3 is TGTGCCAGCAGCTTAGATTTGGGGCGGACCCAGTACTTC.

V gene TRBV4-1 combines with J gene TRBJ2-3, with 9 bases aligning to TRBD2. The CDR3 totals 17 residues. The junction had 8 bases not matched to a gene; V was cut back by 0 bases and J by 4 bases. The germline V gene has CDR1 MGHRA and CDR2 YSYEKL. The CDR3 is CASSQEASGGRADTQYF. For the CDR3, the DNA is TGCGCCAGCAGCCAAGAAGCCAGCGGGGGGCGGGCAGATACGCAGTATTTT.

The chain has TRBV9 and TRBJ2-7, with D unclear. CDR1 and CDR2 from the germline V gene are SGDLS and YYNGEE. The CDR3 consists of 15 residues. The V gene lost 4 bases and the J gene lost 0 bases, with 14 bases spanning the gap. The CDR3 DNA is TGTGCCAGCAGCCCCCTGAGTGGGCTCTCCTACGAGCAGTACTTC. Translating gives CASSPLSGLSYEQYF.

In DNA, the CDR3 is TGTGCCAGAAGCTTGGCTCCTCGACAGGCACCCTATGGCTACACCTTC. Translated, it gives CARSLAPRQAPYGYTF. The chain joins TRBV5-3 to TRBJ1-2; tentatively, D is TRBD1 (6 bases). TRBV5-3 is an open reading frame whose function is uncertain. The CDR3 length is 16 residues. V was pared by 0 bases and J by 4 bases, with 16 bases between.

This chain connects TRBV25-1 to TRBJ1-1; D is unclear. Trimming removed 3 bases at V and 3 bases at J, with 14 bases between. Germline CDR1 MGHDK, CDR2 SYGVNS. CDR3 length: 15 amino acids. CDR3 protein: CASSEVWAKDTEAFF. Here the CDR3 DNA reads TGTGCCAGCAGTGAGGTTTGGGCGAAGGACACTGAAGCTTTCTTT.

CDR3 protein: CASTQGQGDYGYTF. The DNA for the CDR3 is TGTGCCAGCACTCAGGGGCAAGGGGACTATGGCTACACCTTC. This chain links TRBV5-4 with TRBJ1-2, with TRBD1 as a possible D gene (6 bases). V shed 6 bases and J shed 3 bases, with 15 bases lying between them. CDR3 length equals 14 residues. The germline gives CDR1 SGHNT, CDR2 YYREEE (reference sequence).

This chain links TRBV28 with TRBJ1-4, with no clear D. Trimming stripped 6 bases from V and 7 bases from J, with 21 bases between. This CDR3 spans 16 amino acids. Germline V gene lookup returns CDR1 MDHEN and CDR2 SYDVKM. CDR3 in DNA: TGTGCCAGCAGCTTCCCCGCTGGGTCTTATGGTGAAAAACTGTTTTTT. Residues: CASSFPAGSYGEKLFF.

This sequence joins TRBV4-1 and TRBJ2-5; D might be TRBD2 (7 bases). CDR3 length: 15 amino acids. Trimming cost V 3 bases and J 11 bases, with 22 bases left between them. In germline, CDR1 is MGHRA, CDR2 YSYEKL. The CDR3 loop is CASSHASGEWREQYF. The CDR3 DNA sequence: TGCGCCAGCAGCCACGCGTCAGGGGAATGGCGGGAGCAGTACTTC.

The chain is built from TRBV4-1 and TRBJ1-3; D perhaps matches TRBD1 (5 bases). The CDR3 contains 18 residues. V was cut by 2 bases and J by 0 bases, with 17 bases left in between. Germline CDR1 MGHRA, CDR2 YSYEKL. The CDR3 spells CASSQTPGTVASGNTIYF. CDR3 sequence (DNA): TGCGCCAGCAGCCAAACCCCCGGGACGGTGGCCTCTGGAAACACCATATATTTT.